This T cell receptor beta chain was retrieved from a study of identical twins. From the 5' RACE reads, TCRdb called clonotypes with MiXCR, one entry per CDR3 protein. The sample shows some 300,000 distinct CDR3 sequences, roughly 12% of them seen only once. V gave up 1 base and J gave up 7 bases; unmatched junction bases: 10. Germline CDR1 reads SGHVS; CDR2 reads FNYEAQ. The CDR3 is made up of 18 amino acids. The data were also submitted as part of a second study, on yellow fever vaccine responses in identical twins.

V is TRBV7-6 and J is TRBJ2-2, with 12 bases that match TRBD2. Sequencing was performed on CD8+ T cells sorted from blood. The sequence came from a woman aged 18-35 years in good health. The CDR3, as DNA: TGTGCCAGCAGCTTAGTGAGACTAGCGGGAGAGTTAAGCGGGGAGCTGTTTTTT. Protein sequence: CASSLVRLAGELSGELFF.